A selection of T cell receptor beta chains follows, all from one sample in a study of T-cell memory formation after mild COVID-19. MiXCR was run by TCRdb on the 5' RACE reads, yielding one entry per CDR3 protein. Altogether 100,000 to 150,000 distinct CDR3 sequences are present, 17% being singletons, with the ten largest covering approximately 4.7%. The specimen sequenced was PBMCs or a T cell subset sorted from them (not recorded which). These receptor sequences come from a man aged 18 to 35 who had mild COVID-19 (a few samples of this study predate the infection). Cell type and time point are not known. The CDR3 runs from the conserved cysteine through the conserved F or W. Each record gives: clone size, D gene, J gene, V gene, CDR3 protein, CDR3 DNA. The D gene is left open where the match is weak. Size values are once, few and many counts, or a class for expanded clones, and some rows have none.

. | . | TRBJ1-6 | TRBV7-2 | CASSLDGWAPLHF | TGTGCCAGCAGCTTGGATGGATGGGCACCCCTCCACTTT
. | TRBD2 | TRBJ2-1 | TRBV7-4 | CATKRGGAVNEQFF | TGTGCCACCAAACGCGGGGGGGCCGTCAATGAGCAGTTCTTC
. | . | TRBJ1-1 | TRBV19 | CASSISRRNTEAFF | TGTGCCAGTAGTATAAGTCGAAGGAACACTGAAGCTTTCTTT
. | . | TRBJ1-2 | TRBV5-4 | CASSLGAGTKNYGYTF | TGTGCCAGCAGCTTGGGAGCCGGGACAAAGAACTATGGCTACACCTTC
few | . | TRBJ2-3 | TRBV6-5 | CASRPRGFDTQYF | TGTGCCAGCAGGCCTAGGGGTTTCGATACGCAGTATTTT
few | TRBD1 | TRBJ2-1 | TRBV4-2 | CASSPGTVDEQFF | TGTGCCAGCAGCCCCGGGACAGTCGATGAGCAGTTCTTC
few | . | TRBJ1-3 | TRBV29-1 | CSVDTGSSGNTIYF | TGCAGCGTTGATACGGGAAGCTCTGGAAACACCATATATTTT
. | TRBD2 | TRBJ2-3 | TRBV7-2 | CASLAGGLGDTQYF | TGTGCCAGCTTAGCGGGGGGGCTAGGAGATACGCAGTATTTT
many | TRBD2 | TRBJ2-3 | TRBV19 | CASTPLAGRTDTQYF | TGTGCCAGTACCCCACTAGCGGGGAGGACAGATACGCAGTATTTT
few | . | TRBJ1-2 | TRBV18 | CASSPPNQSYGYTF | TGTGCCAGCTCACCACCGAATCAGTCGTATGGCTACACCTTC